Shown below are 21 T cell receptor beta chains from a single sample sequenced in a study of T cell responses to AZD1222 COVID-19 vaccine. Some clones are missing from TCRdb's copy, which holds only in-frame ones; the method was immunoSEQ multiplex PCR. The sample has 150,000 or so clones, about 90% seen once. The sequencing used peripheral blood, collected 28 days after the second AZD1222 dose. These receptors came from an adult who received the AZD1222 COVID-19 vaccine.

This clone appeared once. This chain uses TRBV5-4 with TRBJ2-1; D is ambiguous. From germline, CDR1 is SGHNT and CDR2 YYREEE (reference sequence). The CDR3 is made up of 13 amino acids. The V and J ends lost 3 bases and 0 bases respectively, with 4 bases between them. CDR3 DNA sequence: TGTGCCAGCAGCTCGAGCTCCTACAATGAGCAGTTCTTC. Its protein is CASSSSSYNEQFF.

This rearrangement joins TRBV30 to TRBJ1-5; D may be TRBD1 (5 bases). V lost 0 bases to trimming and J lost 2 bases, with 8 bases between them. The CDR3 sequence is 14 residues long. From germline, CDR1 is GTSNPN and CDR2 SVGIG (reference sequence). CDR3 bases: TGTGCCTGGAGTGTTTGGGGGGGCAATCAGCCCCAGCATTTT. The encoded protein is CAWSVWGGNQPQHF.

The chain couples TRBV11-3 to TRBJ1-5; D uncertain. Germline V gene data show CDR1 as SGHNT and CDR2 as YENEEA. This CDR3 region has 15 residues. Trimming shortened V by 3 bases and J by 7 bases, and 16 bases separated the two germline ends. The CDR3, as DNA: TGTGCCAGCAGCTTTACCAACCATCTCCGGCAGCCCCAGCATTTT. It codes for CASSFTNHLRQPQHF.

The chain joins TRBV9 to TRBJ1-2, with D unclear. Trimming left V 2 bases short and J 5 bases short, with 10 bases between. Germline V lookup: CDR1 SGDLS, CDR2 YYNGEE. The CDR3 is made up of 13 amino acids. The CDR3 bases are TGTGCCAGCAGCGTTCTTTCTGGGTATGGCTACACCTTC. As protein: CASSVLSGYGYTF.

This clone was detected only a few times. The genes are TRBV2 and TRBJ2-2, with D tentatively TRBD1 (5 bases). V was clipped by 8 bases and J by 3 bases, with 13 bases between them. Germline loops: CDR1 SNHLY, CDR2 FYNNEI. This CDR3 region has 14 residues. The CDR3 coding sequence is TGTGCCAGCTCAGCAGGGCGAGACACCGGGGAGCTGTTTTTT. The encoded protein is CASSAGRDTGELFF.

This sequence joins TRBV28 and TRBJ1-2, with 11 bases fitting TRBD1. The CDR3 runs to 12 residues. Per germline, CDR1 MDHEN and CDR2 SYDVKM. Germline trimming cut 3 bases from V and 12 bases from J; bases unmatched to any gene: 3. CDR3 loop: CASSFGTGGHTF. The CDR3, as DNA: TGTGCCAGCAGTTTCGGGACAGGGGGACACACCTTC.

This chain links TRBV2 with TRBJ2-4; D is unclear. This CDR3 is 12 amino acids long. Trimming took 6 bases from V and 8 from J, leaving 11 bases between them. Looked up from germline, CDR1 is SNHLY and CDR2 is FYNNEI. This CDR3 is CASRGPSDIQYF. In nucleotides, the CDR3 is TGTGCCAGCAGGGGCCCGTCGGACATTCAGTACTTC.

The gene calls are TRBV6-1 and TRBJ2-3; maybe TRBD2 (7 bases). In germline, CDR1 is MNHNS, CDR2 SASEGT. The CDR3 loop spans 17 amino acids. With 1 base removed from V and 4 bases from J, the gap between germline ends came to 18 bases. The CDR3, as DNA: TGTGCCAGCAGTGAAGGTCCCGGGGGGCACGGGGCAGATACGCAGTATTTT. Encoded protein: CASSEGPGGHGADTQYF.

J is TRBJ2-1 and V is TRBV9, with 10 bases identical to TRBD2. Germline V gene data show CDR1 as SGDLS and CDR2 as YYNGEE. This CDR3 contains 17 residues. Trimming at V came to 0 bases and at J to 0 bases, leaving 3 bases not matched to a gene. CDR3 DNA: TGTGCCAGCAGCGTAGCGAGCGGGGGGGCCTCCTACAATGAGCAGTTCTTC. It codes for CASSVASGGASYNEQFF. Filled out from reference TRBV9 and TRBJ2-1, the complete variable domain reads DSGVTQTPKHLITATGQRVTLRCSPRSGDLSVYWYQQSLDQGLQFLIQYYNGEERAKGNILERFSAQQFPDLHSELNLSSLELGDSALYFCASSVASGGASYNEQFFGPGTRLTVL.

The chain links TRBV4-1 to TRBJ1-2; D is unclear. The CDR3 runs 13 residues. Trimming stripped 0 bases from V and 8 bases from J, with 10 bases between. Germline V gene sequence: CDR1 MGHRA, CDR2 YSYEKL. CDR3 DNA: TGCGCCAGCAGCCAAGATAGGAGGGCCGGCTACACCTTC. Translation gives CASSQDRRAGYTF.

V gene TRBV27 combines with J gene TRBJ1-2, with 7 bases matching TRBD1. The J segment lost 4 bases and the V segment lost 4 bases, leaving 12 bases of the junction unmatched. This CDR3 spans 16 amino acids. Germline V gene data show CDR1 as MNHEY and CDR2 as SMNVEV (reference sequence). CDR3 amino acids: CASSSRVQGDLYGYTF. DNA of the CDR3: TGTGCCAGCAGTTCGAGGGTTCAGGGGGATCTCTATGGCTACACCTTC.

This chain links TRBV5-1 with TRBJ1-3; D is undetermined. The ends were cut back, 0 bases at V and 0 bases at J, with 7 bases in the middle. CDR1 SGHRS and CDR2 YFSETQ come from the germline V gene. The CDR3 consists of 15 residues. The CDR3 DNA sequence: TGCGCCAGCAGCTTGGATGTTTTCTCTGGAAACACCATATATTTT. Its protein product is CASSLDVFSGNTIYF.

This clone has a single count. CDR3 loop: CATSRDRAYPSTDTQYF. The CDR3 coding sequence is TGTGCCACCAGCAGAGATAGAGCGTACCCTAGCACAGATACGCAGTATTTT. The rearrangement uses TRBV15 and TRBJ2-3, with D unresolved. The CDR3 has 17 residues. With 0 bases removed from V and 0 bases from J, the gap between germline ends came to 13 bases. Germline V CDR1 and CDR2: LNHNV, YYDKDF (reference sequence).

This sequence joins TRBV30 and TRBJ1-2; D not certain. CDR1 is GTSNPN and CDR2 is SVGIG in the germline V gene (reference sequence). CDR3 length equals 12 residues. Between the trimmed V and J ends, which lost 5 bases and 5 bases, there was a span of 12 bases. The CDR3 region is CAWVSGLYGYTF. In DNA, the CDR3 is TGTGCCTGGGTCTCGGGCCTTTATGGCTACACCTTC.

The CDR3 loop is CASSQDYRGRGDTQYF. The CDR3 nucleotides are TGCGCCAGCAGCCAAGATTATCGGGGGCGCGGAGATACGCAGTATTTT. This chain uses TRBV4-1 with TRBJ2-3; the D call may be TRBD1 or TRBD2 (6 bases each). Germline CDR1 MGHRA, CDR2 YSYEKL. Deletions cut 0 bases from V and 5 bases from J, with 15 bases between. There are 16 residues in the CDR3.

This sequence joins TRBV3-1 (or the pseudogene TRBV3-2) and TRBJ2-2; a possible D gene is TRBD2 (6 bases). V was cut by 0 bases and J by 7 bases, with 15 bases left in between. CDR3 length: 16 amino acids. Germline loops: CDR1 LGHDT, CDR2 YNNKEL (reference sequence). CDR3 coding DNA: TGTGCCAGCAGCCAAGATACGCTGGGAGGAAGCGGGGAGCTGTTTTTT. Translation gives CASSQDTLGGSGELFF.

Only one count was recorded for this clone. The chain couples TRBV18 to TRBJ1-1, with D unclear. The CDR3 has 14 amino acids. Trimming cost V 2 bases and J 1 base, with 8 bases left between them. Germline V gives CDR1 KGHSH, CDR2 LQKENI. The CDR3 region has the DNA TGTGCCAGCTCACCAGCCATTTCGAACACTGAAGCTTTCTTT. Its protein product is CASSPAISNTEAFF.

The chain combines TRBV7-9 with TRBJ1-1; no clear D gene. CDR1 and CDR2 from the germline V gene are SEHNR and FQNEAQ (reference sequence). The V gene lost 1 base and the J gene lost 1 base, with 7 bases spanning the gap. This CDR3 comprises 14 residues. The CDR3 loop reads CASSLDAANTEAFF. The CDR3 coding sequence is TGTGCCAGCAGCTTAGATGCCGCGAACACTGAAGCTTTCTTT.

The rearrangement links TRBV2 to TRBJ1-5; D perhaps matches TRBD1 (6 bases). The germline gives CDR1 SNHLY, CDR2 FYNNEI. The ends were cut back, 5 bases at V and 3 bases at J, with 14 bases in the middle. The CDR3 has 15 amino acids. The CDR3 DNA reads TGTGCCAGCAGTTTTACAGGGCTTAACAATCAGCCCCAGCATTTT. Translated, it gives CASSFTGLNNQPQHF.

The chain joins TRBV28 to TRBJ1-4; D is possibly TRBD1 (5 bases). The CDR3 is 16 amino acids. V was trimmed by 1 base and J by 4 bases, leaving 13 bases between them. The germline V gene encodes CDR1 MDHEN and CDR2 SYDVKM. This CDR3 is CASSLFPRGNNEKLFF. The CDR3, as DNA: TGTGCCAGCAGTTTATTCCCCCGGGGGAATAATGAAAAACTGTTTTTT.

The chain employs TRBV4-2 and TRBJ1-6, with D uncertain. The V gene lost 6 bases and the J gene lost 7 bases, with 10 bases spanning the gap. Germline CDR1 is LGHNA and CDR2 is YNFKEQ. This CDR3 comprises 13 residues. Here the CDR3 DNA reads TGTGCCAGCAGGCGGACGGAGAATTCACCCCTCCACTTT. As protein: CASRRTENSPLHF.